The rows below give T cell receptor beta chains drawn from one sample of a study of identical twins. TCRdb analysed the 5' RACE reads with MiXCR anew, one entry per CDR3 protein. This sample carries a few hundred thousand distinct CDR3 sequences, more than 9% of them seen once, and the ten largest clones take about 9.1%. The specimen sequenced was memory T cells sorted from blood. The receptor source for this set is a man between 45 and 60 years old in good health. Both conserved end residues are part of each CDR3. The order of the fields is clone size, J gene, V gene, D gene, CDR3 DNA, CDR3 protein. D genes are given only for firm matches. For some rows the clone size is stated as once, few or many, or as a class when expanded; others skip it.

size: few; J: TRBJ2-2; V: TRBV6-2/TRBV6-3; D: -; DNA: TGTGCCAGCAGTTACCCTACAGGAGGACCTAACACCGGGGAGCTGTTTTTT; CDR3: CASSYPTGGPNTGELFF
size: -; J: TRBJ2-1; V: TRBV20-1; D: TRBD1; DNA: TGCAGTGCTGGACGACAGGGCTGGGAGCAGTTCTTC; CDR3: CSAGRQGWEQFF
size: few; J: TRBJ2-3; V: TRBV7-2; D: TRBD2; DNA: TGTGCCAGCAGCTTAGGGGGGCTAGCGGGCTTAGATACGCAGTATTTT; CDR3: CASSLGGLAGLDTQYF
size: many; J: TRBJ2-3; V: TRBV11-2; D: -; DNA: TGTGCCAGCAGCTTAGATCGGGGCGGGGCGGCAGATACGCAGTATTTT; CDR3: CASSLDRGGAADTQYF
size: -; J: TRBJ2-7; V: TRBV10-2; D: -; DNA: TGCGCCAGCAGTGAGGACCCAAGTAAGCAGTACTTC; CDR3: CASSEDPSKQYF
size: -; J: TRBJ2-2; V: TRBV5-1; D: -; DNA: TGCGCCAGCAGCTTGGCCTCCAGGGGAGGCGGGGAGCTGTTTTTT; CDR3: CASSLASRGGGELFF
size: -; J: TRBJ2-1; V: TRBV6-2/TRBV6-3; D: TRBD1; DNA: TGTGCCAGCAGTAAAAGTCGGGACAGGGTAAGGAATGAGCAGTTCTTC; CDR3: CASSKSRDRVRNEQFF
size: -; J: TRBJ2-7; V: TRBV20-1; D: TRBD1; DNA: TGCAGTGCTAGCGGGACAGGGGACTCCTACGAGCAGTACTTC; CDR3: CSASGTGDSYEQYF
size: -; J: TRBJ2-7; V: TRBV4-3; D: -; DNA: TGCGCCAGCAGCCAAGATAGGTCTCGCGGAGGAGCCTACGAGCAGTACTTC; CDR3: CASSQDRSRGGAYEQYF
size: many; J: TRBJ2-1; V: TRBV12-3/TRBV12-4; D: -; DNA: TGTGCCAGCAGTTTGCGGGGTTCGGACAATGAGCAGTTCTTC; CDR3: CASSLRGSDNEQFF
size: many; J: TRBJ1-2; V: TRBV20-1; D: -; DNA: TGCAGTGCTAGGATGAGGGGCTACTATGGCTACACCTTC; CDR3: CSARMRGYYGYTF
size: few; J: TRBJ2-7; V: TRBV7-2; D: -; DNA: TGTGCCAGCAGCTTATCGGCATCGCCCGCGTACGAGCAGTACTTC; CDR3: CASSLSASPAYEQYF
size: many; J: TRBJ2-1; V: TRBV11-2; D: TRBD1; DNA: TGTGCCAGCAGCTTAGTCGGGACAGGCTCCTACAATGAGCAGTTCTTC; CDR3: CASSLVGTGSYNEQFF
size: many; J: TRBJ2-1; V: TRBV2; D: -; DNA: TGTGCCAGCAGCTCATGGACGAGGGAGCAGTTCTTC; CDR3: CASSSWTREQFF
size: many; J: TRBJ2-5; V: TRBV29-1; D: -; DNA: TGCAGCGTTTACCCCGGAGAGAAAGAGACCCAGTACTTC; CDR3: CSVYPGEKETQYF
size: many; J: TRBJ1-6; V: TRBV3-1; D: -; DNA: TGTGCCAGCAGCCAAGGGACGGGCTATTCACCCCTCCACTTT; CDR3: CASSQGTGYSPLHF
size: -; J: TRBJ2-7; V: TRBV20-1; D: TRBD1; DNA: TGCAGTGCTAGTTCAGGGGGCTCCTACGAGCAGTACTTC; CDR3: CSASSGGSYEQYF
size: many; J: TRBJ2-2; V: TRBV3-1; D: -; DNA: TGTGCCAGCAACGGTTACACCGGGGAGCTGTTTTTT; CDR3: CASNGYTGELFF
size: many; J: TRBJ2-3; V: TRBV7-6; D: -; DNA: TGTGCCAGCAGCTTAGAAGGGTCTAGCACAGATACGCAGTATTTT; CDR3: CASSLEGSSTDTQYF
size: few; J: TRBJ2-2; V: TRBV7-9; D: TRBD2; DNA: TGTGCCAGCAGCTGGGGACTAGCTGTCACCGGGGAGCTGTTTTTT; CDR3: CASSWGLAVTGELFF
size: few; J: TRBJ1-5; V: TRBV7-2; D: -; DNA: TGTGCCAGCAGCTTTCAACAGGGAAGCAATCAGCCCCAGCATTTT; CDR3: CASSFQQGSNQPQHF
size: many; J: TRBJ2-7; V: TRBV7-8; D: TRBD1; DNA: TGTGCCAGCAGCTTATTATCCGGGACAGGGACCTTCCAGTCCTACGAGCAGTACTTC; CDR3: CASSLLSGTGTFQSYEQYF
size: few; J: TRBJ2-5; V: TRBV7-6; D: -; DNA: TGTGCCAGCAGCCGACGGGCTAGTTCCAGAGAGACCCAGTACTTC; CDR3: CASSRRASSRETQYF
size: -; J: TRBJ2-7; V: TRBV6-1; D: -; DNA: TGTGCCAGCAGTGAAGGTGGACCCGCTAGCTCCTACGAGCAGTACTTC; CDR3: CASSEGGPASSYEQYF
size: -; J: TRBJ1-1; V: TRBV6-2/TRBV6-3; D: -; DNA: TGTGCCAGCAGTTTAGGGTCGTCCCGATCCGGGATCTTT; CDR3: CASSLGSSRSGIF
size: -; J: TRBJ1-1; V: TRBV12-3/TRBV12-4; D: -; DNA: TGTGCCAGCAGTCTCGAGGGGGGGAGGTACACTGAAGCTTTCTTT; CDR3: CASSLEGGRYTEAFF
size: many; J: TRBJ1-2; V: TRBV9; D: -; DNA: TGTGCCAGCAGCGTAGCTACGAATTATGGCTACACCTTC; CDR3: CASSVATNYGYTF
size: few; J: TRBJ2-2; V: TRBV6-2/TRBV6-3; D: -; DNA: TGTGCCAGCAGTTGGGCTTCCAGGACAACCTACACCGGGGAGCTGTTTTTT; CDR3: CASSWASRTTYTGELFF